The 10 T cell receptor beta chains reported below all come from one sample, sequenced in a study of T cell responses to AZD1222 COVID-19 vaccine. TCRdb's table, derived via immunoSEQ multiplex PCR, lists solely in-frame clones and lacks some. The table lists 85,000 to 100,000 clones, approximately 84% of them singletons. The specimen was peripheral blood, collected on day 0 of AZD1222 vaccination. These receptors were taken from an adult in good health.

As regards this clone: At one boundary the junction diverges from the germline segment, which might be a read error. This sequence joins TRBV7-7 and TRBJ2-2, with D tentatively TRBD1 (6 bases). Germline loops: CDR1 SSHAT, CDR2 FNYEAQ (reference sequence). The CDR3 totals 15 residues. CDR3: CASSSGTLNTGELFF. CDR3 nucleotide sequence: TGTGCTAGCAGCTCCGGGACACTTAACACCGGGGAGCTGTTTTTT.

The chain uses TRBV7-2 and TRBJ2-7, with unresolved D. CDR1 SGHTA and CDR2 FQGNSA come from the germline V gene. The CDR3 extends over 15 amino acids. V shed 5 bases and J shed 3 bases, with 17 bases lying between them. The CDR3 region has the DNA TGTGCCAGCAGCCACGGGCTCTCTCCCGGCTACGAGCAGTACTTC. Amino acids: CASSHGLSPGYEQYF.

This clone was seen a single time. This chain links TRBV9 with TRBJ2-3; D may be TRBD1 or TRBD2 (9 bases each). Between the trimmed V and J ends, which lost 0 bases and 9 bases, there was a span of 32 bases. This CDR3 has 20 residues. Germline lookup yields CDR1 SGDLS and CDR2 YYNGEE. CDR3 amino acids: CASSVGDREAFGAGGKTQYF. As DNA, the CDR3 is TGTGCCAGCAGCGTAGGGGACAGGGAAGCCTTCGGAGCGGGAGGAAAGACGCAGTATTTT.

This chain uses TRBV5-1 with TRBJ2-5; a possible D gene is TRBD2 (6 bases). Germline V gene sequence: CDR1 SGHRS, CDR2 YFSETQ. Trimming removed 6 bases at V and 1 base at J, with 13 bases between. The CDR3 length is 14 residues. The CDR3 DNA reads TGCGCCAGCACCCGATCTAGCGTCCAAGAGACCCAGTACTTC. Translation gives CASTRSSVQETQYF.

A remark on this clone: This sample also contains other DNA sequences that code for the same CDR3. V gene TRBV20-1 combines with J gene TRBJ1-2, with TRBD1 matching 8 bases. V shed 6 bases and J 4 bases; nucleotides not matched to a gene: 1. The CDR3 extends over 11 amino acids. Germline loops: CDR1 DFQATT, CDR2 SNEGSKA (reference sequence). The CDR3 here is CSAGTGYGYTF. Written as DNA, the CDR3 is TGCAGTGCCGGGACAGGCTATGGCTACACCTTC.

This sequence joins TRBV10-3 and TRBJ2-5; 7 positions agree with TRBD2. J gave up 5 bases and V 2 bases, and 8 bases lay outside the gene matches. The length of the CDR3 is 15 residues. Germline CDR1 reads ENHRY; CDR2 reads SYGVKD. CDR3 nucleotide sequence: TGTGCCATCAGTGAGGGGCCGGGGAGGGAGGAGACCCAGTACTTC. This encodes CAISEGPGREETQYF.

This chain uses TRBV27 with TRBJ1-5; D not certain. The V gene lost 3 bases and the J gene lost 6 bases, with 9 bases spanning the gap. The germline gives CDR1 MNHEY, CDR2 SMNVEV (reference sequence). CDR3 size: 13 residues. DNA of the CDR3: TGTGCCAGCAGTTTTGTGATCGGTCAGCCCCAGCATTTT. This codes for CASSFVIGQPQHF.

This clone was counted once. V gene TRBV5-1 combines with J gene TRBJ2-1; TRBD1 or TRBD2 may be the D gene (5 bases each). The CDR3 runs 17 residues. V lost 3 bases, J lost 1 base, and 17 bases lay in between. The germline V gene has CDR1 SGHRS and CDR2 YFSETQ. The chain's CDR3 is CASSSGPEGRSYNEQFF. The CDR3 bases are TGCGCCAGCAGCTCCGGGCCCGAGGGGAGATCCTACAATGAGCAGTTCTTC.

The V call is TRBV29-1, the J call TRBJ2-2; 13 bases are shared with TRBD2. The CDR3 extends over 14 amino acids. CDR1 and CDR2 (germline): SQVTM, ANQGSEA. J gave up 4 bases and V 4 bases, and 0 bases lay outside the gene matches. CDR3 in DNA: TGCAGCGTTGGACTAGCGGGAGGCACCGGGGAGCTGTTTTTT. Its translation is CSVGLAGGTGELFF.

V is TRBV12-3 or TRBV12-4 and J is TRBJ1-2; D not resolved. CDR3 length: 13 residues. V lost 2 bases to trimming and J lost 8 bases, with 12 bases between them. DNA for the CDR3: TGTGCCAGCAGTTTAAAGGAGGACGTCGGCTACACCTTC. This translates into CASSLKEDVGYTF.